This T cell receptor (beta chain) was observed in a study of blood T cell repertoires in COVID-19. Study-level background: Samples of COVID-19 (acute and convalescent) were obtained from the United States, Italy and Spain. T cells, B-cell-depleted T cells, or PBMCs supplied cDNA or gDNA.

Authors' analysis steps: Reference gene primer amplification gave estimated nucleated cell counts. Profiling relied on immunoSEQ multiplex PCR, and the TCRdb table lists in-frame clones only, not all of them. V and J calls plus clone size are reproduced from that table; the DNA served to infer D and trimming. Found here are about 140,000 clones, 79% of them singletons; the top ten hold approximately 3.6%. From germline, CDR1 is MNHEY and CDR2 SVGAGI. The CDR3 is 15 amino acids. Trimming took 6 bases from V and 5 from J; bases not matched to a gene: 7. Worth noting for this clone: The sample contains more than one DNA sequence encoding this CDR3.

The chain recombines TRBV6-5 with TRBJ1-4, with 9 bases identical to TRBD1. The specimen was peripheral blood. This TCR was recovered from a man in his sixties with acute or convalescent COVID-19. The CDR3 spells CASSPPGQGNEKLFF. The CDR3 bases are TGTGCCAGCAGCCCACCAGGACAGGGGAATGAAAAACTGTTTTTT.